Listed below are T cell receptor beta chains from one sample, sequenced in a study of cytomegalovirus exposure and HLA in healthy donors. Here immunoSEQ multiplex PCR was the method, and the copy in TCRdb shows in-frame clones only, minus some. Of about 110,000 clones listed, roughly three quarters are singletons. Sequenced material: PBMCs. The receptors derive from a man aged 30 to 45 in good health and CMV-seropositive. CDR3s include the opening cysteine and the closing phenylalanine or tryptophan. A D gene is named only where the DNA matches it firmly. Expanded clones are given a class, and other clones once, few, many or no size at all.

>-|TRBV19|-|TRBJ2-3
TGTGCCAGTAGTATAGCCACCTATCGGGATACGCAGTATTTT
CASSIATYRDTQYF
>-|TRBV28|-|TRBJ2-2
TGTGCCAGCAGTTCAAAGAACACCGGGGAGCTGTTTTTT
CASSSKNTGELFF
>-|TRBV5-1|-|TRBJ2-5
TGCGCCAGCAGCTTGGGAGTTAAGGAGACCCAGTACTTC
CASSLGVKETQYF
>TRBD2|TRBV27|-|TRBJ2-3
TGTGCCAGCAGTTTAAGTTTAGCGGGGGGTAGCACAGATACGCAGTATTTT
CASSLSLAGGSTDTQYF
>TRBD1|TRBV10-3|-|TRBJ1-1
TGTGCCATCAGCCGGACAGGTCTGAACACTGAAGCTTTCTTT
CAISRTGLNTEAFF
>-|TRBV28|-|TRBJ2-7
TGTGCCAGCAGTTTGCAGACTATAGGGTCGGGCTCCTACGAGCAGTACTTC
CASSLQTIGSGSYEQYF
>-|TRBV10-2|-|TRBJ1-5
TGCGCCAGCAGTGAGTCGCAGGGCGGGCCCCAGCATTTT
CASSESQGGPQHF
>-|TRBV9|-|TRBJ2-5
TGTGCCAGCAGCGCCGGGAGCCAAGAGACCCAGTACTTC
CASSAGSQETQYF
>-|TRBV19|-|TRBJ1-1
TGTGCCAGTAGTATGCACCCAAAAGGGGCTGAAGCTTTCTTT
CASSMHPKGAEAFF
>TRBD1|TRBV6-6|once|TRBJ2-7
TGTGCCAGCAGTTTACAGGGGAGCCCCCTCTACGAGCAGTACTTC
CASSLQGSPLYEQYF
>TRBD1|TRBV14|-|TRBJ1-6
TGTGCCAGCAGCCAGATGACAGGGAATGTTTATTCACCCCTCCACTTT
CASSQMTGNVYSPLHF
>-|TRBV6-5|few|TRBJ1-5
TGTGCCAGCAGGGGGGCGGGCAATCAGCCCCAGCATTTT
CASRGAGNQPQHF
>-|TRBV2|-|TRBJ1-4
TGTGCCAGTACAGGGTTAGGAGAAAAACTGTTTTTT
CASTGLGEKLFF
>TRBD1|TRBV5-4|-|TRBJ2-1
TGTGCCAGCAGTTATACTGTAGGGACAGACAATGAGCAGTTCTTC
CASSYTVGTDNEQFF
>-|TRBV10-3|-|TRBJ2-7
TGTGCCATCAGAGGCGGGGAACCCTTCCTCTACGAGCAGTACTTC
CAIRGGEPFLYEQYF
>-|TRBV19|-|TRBJ1-6
TGTGCCAGTAGTGCCATCAGGGGTGTGAATTCACCCCTCCACTTT
CASSAIRGVNSPLHF
>-|TRBV21-1|-|TRBJ2-2
TGTGCCAGCAGCAAAGGAAAGACGGAGGATAACACCGGGGAGCTGTTTTTT
CASSKGKTEDNTGELFF
>-|TRBV5-1|few|TRBJ1-3
TGCGCCAGCAGCCGGTCGTCGGGGTCCTCTGGAAACACCATATATTTT
CASSRSSGSSGNTIYF